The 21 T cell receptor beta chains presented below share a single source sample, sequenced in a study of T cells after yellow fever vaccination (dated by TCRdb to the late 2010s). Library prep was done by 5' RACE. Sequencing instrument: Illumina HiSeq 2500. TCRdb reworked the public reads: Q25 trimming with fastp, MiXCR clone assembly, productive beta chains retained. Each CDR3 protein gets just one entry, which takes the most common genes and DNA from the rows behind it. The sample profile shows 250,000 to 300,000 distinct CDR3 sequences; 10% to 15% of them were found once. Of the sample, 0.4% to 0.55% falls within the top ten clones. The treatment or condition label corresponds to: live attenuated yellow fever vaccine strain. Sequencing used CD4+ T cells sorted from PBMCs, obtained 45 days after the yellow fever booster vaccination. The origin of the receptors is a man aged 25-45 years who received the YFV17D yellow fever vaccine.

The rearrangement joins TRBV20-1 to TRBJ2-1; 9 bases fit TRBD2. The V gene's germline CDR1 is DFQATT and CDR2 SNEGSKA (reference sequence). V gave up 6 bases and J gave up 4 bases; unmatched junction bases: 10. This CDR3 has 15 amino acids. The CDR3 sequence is CSAWGLAGRYNEQFF. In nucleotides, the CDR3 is TGCAGTGCCTGGGGCCTAGCGGGACGGTACAATGAGCAGTTCTTC.

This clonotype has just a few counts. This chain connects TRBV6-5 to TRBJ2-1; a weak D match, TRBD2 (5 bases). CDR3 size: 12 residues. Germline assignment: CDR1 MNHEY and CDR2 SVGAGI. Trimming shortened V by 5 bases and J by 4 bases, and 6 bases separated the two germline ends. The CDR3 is CASSRGYNEQFF. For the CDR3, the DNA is TGTGCCAGCAGTCGGGGATACAATGAGCAGTTCTTC.

As DNA, the CDR3 is TGCGCCAGCAGCCGGGGACTGGGAGACTATGGCTACACCTTC. It is translated as CASSRGLGDYGYTF. The chain employs TRBV4-3 and TRBJ1-2, with D perhaps TRBD1 (5 bases). Looked up from germline, CDR1 is LGHNA and CDR2 is YSLEER. V lost 4 bases, J lost 3 bases, and 12 bases lay in between. This CDR3 has 14 amino acids.

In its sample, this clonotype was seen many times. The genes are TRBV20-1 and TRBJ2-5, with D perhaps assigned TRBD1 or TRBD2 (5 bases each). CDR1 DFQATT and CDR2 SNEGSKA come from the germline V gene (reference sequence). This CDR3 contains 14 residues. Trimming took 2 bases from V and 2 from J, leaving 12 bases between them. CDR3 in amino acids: CSARSGREQETQYF. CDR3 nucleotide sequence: TGCAGTGCTAGAAGTGGCAGGGAGCAAGAGACCCAGTACTTC.

DNA for the CDR3: TGCAGTGCTAGGGGTCCGGGGGGCAGTTACGAGCAGTACTTC. Amino acids: CSARGPGGSYEQYF. This chain uses TRBV20-1 with TRBJ2-7; perhaps TRBD2 as D (7 bases). CDR3 length: 14 amino acids. V lost 3 bases and J lost 4, with 16 bases in between. Per germline, CDR1 DFQATT and CDR2 SNEGSKA (reference sequence).

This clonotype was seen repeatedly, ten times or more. The CDR3 DNA follows: TGCGCCAGCAGCCGGGACATCGAAAACGGGGAGCTGTTTTTT. It is translated as CASSRDIENGELFF. This chain uses TRBV5-1 with TRBJ2-2, with a tentative D call TRBD1 (6 bases). Trimming removed 4 bases at V and 7 bases at J, with 14 bases between. This CDR3 spans 14 amino acids. Germline CDR1 SGHRS, CDR2 YFSETQ. Full variable domain (rest looked up from reference TRBV5-1 and TRBJ2-2): KAGVTQTPRYLIKTRGQQVTLSCSPISGHRSVSWYQQTPGQGLQFLFEYFSETQRNKGNFPGRFSGRQFSNSRSEMNVSTLELGDSALYLCASSRDIENGELFFGEGSRLTVL.

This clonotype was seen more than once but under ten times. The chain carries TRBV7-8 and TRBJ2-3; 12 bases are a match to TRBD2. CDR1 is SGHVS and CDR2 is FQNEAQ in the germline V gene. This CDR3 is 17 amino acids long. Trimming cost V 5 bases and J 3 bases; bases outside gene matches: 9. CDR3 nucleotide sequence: TGTGCCAGCAGCATAGGCACTAGCGGGAGGTGGACAGATACGCAGTATTTT. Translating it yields CASSIGTSGRWTDTQYF.

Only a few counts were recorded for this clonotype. DNA for the CDR3: TGTGCCAGCTGGTCATCCAGCAAGGCGGTAATGCACGAGCAGTACTTC. Amino acid sequence: CASWSSSKAVMHEQYF. J is TRBJ2-7 and V is TRBV6-1; D is unclear. Trimming cost V 8 bases and J 5 bases, with 25 bases left between them. The CDR3 has 16 amino acids. CDR1 is MNHNS and CDR2 is SASEGT in the germline V gene.

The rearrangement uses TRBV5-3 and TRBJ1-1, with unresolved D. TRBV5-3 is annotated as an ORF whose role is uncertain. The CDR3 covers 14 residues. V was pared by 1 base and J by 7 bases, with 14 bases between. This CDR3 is CARSLSFGRNEAFF. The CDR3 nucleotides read TGTGCCAGAAGCTTGAGTTTTGGGCGGAATGAAGCTTTCTTT.

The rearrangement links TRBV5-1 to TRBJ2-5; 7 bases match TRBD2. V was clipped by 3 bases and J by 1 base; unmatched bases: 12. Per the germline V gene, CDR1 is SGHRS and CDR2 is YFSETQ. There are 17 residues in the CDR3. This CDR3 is CASSYRSLPSGQETQYF. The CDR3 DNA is TGCGCCAGCAGCTACCGGAGCCTCCCTAGCGGCCAAGAGACCCAGTACTTC.

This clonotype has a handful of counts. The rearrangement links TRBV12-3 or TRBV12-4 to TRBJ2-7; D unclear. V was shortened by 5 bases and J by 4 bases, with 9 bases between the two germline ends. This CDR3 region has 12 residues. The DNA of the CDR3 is TGTGCCAGCAGTCCAGACACTTACGAGCAGTACTTC. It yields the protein CASSPDTYEQYF.

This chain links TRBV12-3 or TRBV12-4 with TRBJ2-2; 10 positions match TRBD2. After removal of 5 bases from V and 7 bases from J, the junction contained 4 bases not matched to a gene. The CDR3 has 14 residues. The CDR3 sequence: CASSPGLASGELFF. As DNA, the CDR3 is TGTGCCAGCAGTCCGGGACTAGCGAGCGGGGAGCTGTTTTTT.

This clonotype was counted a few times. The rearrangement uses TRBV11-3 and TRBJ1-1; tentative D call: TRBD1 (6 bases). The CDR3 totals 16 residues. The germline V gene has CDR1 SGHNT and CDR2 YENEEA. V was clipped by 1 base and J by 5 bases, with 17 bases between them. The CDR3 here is CASSLVTSGVGTEAFF. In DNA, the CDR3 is TGTGCCAGCAGCTTAGTAACCTCAGGGGTGGGAACTGAAGCTTTCTTT.

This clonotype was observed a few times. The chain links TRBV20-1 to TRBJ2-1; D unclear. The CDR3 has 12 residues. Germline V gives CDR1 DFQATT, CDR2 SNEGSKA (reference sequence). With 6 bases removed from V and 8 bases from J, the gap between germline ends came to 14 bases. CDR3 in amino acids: CSASTLLDEQFF. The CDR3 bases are TGCAGTGCGTCCACCCTACTTGATGAGCAGTTCTTC.

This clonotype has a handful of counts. CDR3: CASSLLGGGETQYF. CDR3 sequence (DNA): TGTGCCAGCAGTCTCCTCGGGGGGGGAGAGACCCAGTACTTC. This chain connects TRBV12-3 or TRBV12-4 to TRBJ2-5; 8 bases map to TRBD2. V shed 5 bases, J shed 4 bases, and the junction held 6 bases outside the gene matches. CDR3 length equals 14 residues.

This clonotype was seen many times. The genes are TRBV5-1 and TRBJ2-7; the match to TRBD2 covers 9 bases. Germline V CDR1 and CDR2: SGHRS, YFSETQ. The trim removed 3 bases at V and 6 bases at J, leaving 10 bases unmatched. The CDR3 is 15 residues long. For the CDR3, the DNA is TGCGCCAGCAGCTCTGGGACAGCGGGAGGCTCCGAGCAGTACTTC. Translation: CASSSGTAGGSEQYF.

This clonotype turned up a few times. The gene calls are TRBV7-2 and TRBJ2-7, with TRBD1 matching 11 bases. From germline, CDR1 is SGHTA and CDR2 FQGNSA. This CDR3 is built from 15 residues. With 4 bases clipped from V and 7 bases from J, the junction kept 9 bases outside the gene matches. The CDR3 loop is CASSSSGTGGREQYF. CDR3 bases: TGTGCCAGCAGCTCGTCCGGGACAGGGGGTAGGGAGCAGTACTTC.

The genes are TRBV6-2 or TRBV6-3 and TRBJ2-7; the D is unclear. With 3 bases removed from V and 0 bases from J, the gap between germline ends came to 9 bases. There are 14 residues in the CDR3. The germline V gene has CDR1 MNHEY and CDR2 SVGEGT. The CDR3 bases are TGTGCCAGCAGTTATAACGGATTCTCCTACGAGCAGTACTTC. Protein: CASSYNGFSYEQYF.

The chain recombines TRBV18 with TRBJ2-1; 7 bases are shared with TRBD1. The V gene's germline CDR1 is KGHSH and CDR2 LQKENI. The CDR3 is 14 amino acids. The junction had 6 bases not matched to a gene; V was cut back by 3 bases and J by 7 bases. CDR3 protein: CASSPTGAHNEQFF. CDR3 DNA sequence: TGTGCCAGCTCACCCACAGGGGCGCATAATGAGCAGTTCTTC.

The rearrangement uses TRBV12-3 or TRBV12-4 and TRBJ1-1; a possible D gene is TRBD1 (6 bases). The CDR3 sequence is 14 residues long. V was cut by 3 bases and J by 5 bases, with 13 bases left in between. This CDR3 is CASSFTGKGTEAFF. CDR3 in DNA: TGTGCCAGCAGTTTTACAGGGAAGGGGACTGAAGCTTTCTTT.

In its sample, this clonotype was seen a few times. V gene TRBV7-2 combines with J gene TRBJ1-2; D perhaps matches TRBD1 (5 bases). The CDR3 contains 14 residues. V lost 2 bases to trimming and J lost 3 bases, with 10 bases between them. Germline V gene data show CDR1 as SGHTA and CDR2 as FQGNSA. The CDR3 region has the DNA TGTGCCAGCAGCTTACGCTGGGGGGACTATGGCTACACCTTC. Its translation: CASSLRWGDYGYTF. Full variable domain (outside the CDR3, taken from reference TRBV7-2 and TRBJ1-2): GAGVSQSPSNKVTEKGKDVELRCDPISGHTALYWYRQSLGQGLEFLIYFQGNSAPDKSGLPSDRFSAERTGGSVSTLTIQRTQQEDSAVYLCASSLRWGDYGYTFGSGTRLTVV.